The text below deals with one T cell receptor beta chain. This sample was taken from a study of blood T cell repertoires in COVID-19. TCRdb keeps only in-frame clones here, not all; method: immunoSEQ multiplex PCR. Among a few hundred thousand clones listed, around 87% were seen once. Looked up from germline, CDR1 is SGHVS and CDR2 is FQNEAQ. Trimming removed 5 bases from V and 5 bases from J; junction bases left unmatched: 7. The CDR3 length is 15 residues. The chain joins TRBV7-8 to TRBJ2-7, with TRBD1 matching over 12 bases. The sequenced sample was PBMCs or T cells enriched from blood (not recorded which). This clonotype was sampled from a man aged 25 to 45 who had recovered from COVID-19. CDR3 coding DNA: TGTGCCAGCAGCGGAACCGGGACAGGGGGCAACGAGCAGTACTTC. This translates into CASSGTGTGGNEQYF.